This entry lists 5 T cell receptor beta chains sequenced from one sample in a study of beta chain features in type 1 diabetes. Study outcomes and limitations: Type 1 diabetes patients had moderately but significantly shorter TCRB CDR3s in all four CD4+ subsets.

These receptors' antigens are unknown. Isolated RNA was reverse transcribed in full, so expressed TCRB transcripts were sequenced. Assay used: immunoSEQ multiplex PCR; TCRdb lists only in-frame clones, some missing. Among a few hundred thousand clones listed, 16% were seen once. Source material: naive CD4+ T cells from blood. Receptors originate from a man aged 25 to 40 with type 1 diabetes.

In its sample, this clone was seen a few times. V gene TRBV18 combines with J gene TRBJ1-4; D is uncertain. The length of the CDR3 is 14 residues. Germline values: CDR1 KGHSH, CDR2 LQKENI. The V end was cut by 0 bases, the J end by 8 bases, with 10 bases between. The DNA for the CDR3 is TGTGCCAGCTCACCACCATCCGGTAGCGAAAAACTGTTTTTT. It is translated as CASSPPSGSEKLFF.

The chain links TRBV5-4 to TRBJ2-1; D tentatively fits TRBD1 or TRBD2 (5 bases each). This CDR3 is 13 amino acids long. The V gene lost 4 bases and the J gene lost 10 bases, with 15 bases spanning the gap. The V gene's germline CDR1 is SGHNT and CDR2 YYREEE (reference sequence). The CDR3 reads CASSQHRDGEQFF. CDR3 coding DNA: TGTGCCAGCAGCCAGCACCGGGACGGCGAGCAGTTCTTC.

In this sample, this clone turned up a few times. At the DNA level, this CDR3 is encoded by other sequences in the same sample as well. V gene TRBV7-2 combines with J gene TRBJ2-3; D tentatively reads TRBD1 or TRBD2 (5 bases each). Germline CDR1 SGHTA, CDR2 FQGNSA. The CDR3 runs to 13 residues. The V end was cut by 2 bases, the J end by 4 bases, with 7 bases between. In DNA form, the CDR3 reads TGTGCCAGCAGCTTACCGGGGCCAGATACGCAGTATTTT. This gives the protein CASSLPGPDTQYF.

This clone was picked up a small number of times. Distinct nucleotide sequences in the sample also encode this CDR3. The V call is TRBV20-1, the J call TRBJ2-1; D gene unclear. The CDR3 has 11 amino acids. Trimming took 0 bases from V and 10 from J, leaving 7 bases between them. CDR1 and CDR2 from the germline V gene are DFQATT and SNEGSKA (reference sequence). CDR3 nucleotide sequence: TGCAGTGCTAGAGATCGTGGAGAGCAGTTCTTC. Its protein product is CSARDRGEQFF.

The rearrangement uses TRBV28 and TRBJ2-2; the D gene is possibly TRBD2 (5 bases). V lost 7 bases, J lost 6 bases, and 12 bases lay in between. Germline V gene sequence: CDR1 MDHEN, CDR2 SYDVKM. The CDR3 extends over 13 amino acids. The CDR3 region is CASTPGNPGELFF. CDR3 DNA sequence: TGTGCCAGCACCCCGGGGAATCCCGGGGAGCTGTTTTTT.